Sequencing of this T cell receptor beta chain was carried out in a study of blood T cell repertoires in COVID-19. Turning to the study itself: The United States, Italy and Spain were the sources of the acute and convalescent COVID-19 samples. From T cells, B-cell-depleted T cells, or PBMCs came the material, which was cDNA or gDNA.

As handled by the study authors: Estimated nucleated cell counts came from reference gene primer amplification. The data were produced by immunoSEQ multiplex PCR, yet TCRdb's version contains in-frame clones alone and is incomplete. That table is the source of V, J and clone size, and D and trimming were worked out from the DNA. The sample includes 130,000 to 150,000 clones, about 90% of them seen just once. V gave up 2 bases and J gave up 4 bases; unmatched junction bases: 6. The CDR3 has 15 residues. Germline V gives CDR1 GTSNPN, CDR2 SVGIG (reference sequence). This TCR was sampled from a man aged 45-65 years who had recovered from COVID-19. The chain carries TRBV30 and TRBJ2-3; 10 bases map to TRBD2. Sequenced sample: peripheral blood. The chain's CDR3 is CAWSWSGGAADTQYF. The CDR3 DNA sequence: TGTGCCTGGAGTTGGAGCGGGGGGGCCGCAGATACGCAGTATTTT.